The present T cell receptor (beta chain) was sequenced within a study of T cells in localized non-small cell lung cancer. The sample holds a few counts of this clone. Its antigen remains unknown. Germline V gene data show CDR1 as MNHEY and CDR2 as SMNVEV (reference sequence). The CDR3 consists of 14 residues. After removal of 3 bases from V and 8 bases from J, the junction contained 8 bases not matched to a gene. Findings and caveats of the study: Since sequencing was restricted to only one region of the tumor, intratumor heterogeneity remains a possibility. Median around 56 top-100 tumor clones were shared with paired adjacent lung.

Repertoires were generated with immunoSEQ multiplex PCR, while TCRdb's copy carries only in-frame clones and drops some. In the table there are 9,500 to 15,000 clones, approximately 82% of which are singletons. The receptor was isolated from a male donor aged 60 or over with stage I lung adenocarcinoma. This chain uses TRBV27 with TRBJ1-2; 8 nucleotides match TRBD1. The source was peripheral blood, collected before any cancer treatment. CDR3 in amino acids: CASSLQQGVRGYTF. The CDR3 DNA sequence: TGTGCCAGCAGTTTGCAACAGGGGGTAAGGGGCTACACCTTC.